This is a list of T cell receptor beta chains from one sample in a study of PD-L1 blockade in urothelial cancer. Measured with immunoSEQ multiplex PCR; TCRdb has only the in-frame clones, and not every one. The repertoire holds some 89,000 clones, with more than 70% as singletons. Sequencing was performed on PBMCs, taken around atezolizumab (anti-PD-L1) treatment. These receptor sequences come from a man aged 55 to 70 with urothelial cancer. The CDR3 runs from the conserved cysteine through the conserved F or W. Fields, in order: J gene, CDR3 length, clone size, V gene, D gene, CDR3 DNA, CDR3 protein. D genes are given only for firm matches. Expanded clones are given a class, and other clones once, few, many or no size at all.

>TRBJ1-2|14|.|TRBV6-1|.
TGTGCCAGCAGTGTCAGGGTGGTTACCTATGGCTACACCTTC
CASSVRVVTYGYTF
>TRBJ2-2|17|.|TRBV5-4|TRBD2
TGTGCCAGCAGCGAGGGACTAGCCGGAGTACCAACCGGGGAGCTGTTTTTT
CASSEGLAGVPTGELFF
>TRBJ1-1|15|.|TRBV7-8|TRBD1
TGTGCCAGCAACAGGGGGCTTCCCACGAACACTGAAGCTTTCTTT
CASNRGLPTNTEAFF
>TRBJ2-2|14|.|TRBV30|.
TGTGCCTGGCAGTACAGGGTTCGCACCGGGGAGCTGTTTTTT
CAWQYRVRTGELFF
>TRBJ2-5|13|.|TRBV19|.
TGTGCCAGTAGCCGCTACCTCCAAGAGACCCAGTACTTC
CASSRYLQETQYF
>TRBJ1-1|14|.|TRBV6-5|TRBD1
TGTGCCAGCAGTCTAGGACAGGAGAACACTGAAGCTTTCTTT
CASSLGQENTEAFF
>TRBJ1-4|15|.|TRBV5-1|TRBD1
TGCGCCAGCAGCCGTAGTGGGACAGTCAATGAAAAACTGTTTTTT
CASSRSGTVNEKLFF
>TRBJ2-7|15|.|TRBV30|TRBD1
TGTGCCTGGAGTCCCGACAGGGGGATACACTACGAGCAGTACTTC
CAWSPDRGIHYEQYF
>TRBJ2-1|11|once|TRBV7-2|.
TGTGCCAGCAGCCCGTACGGGGAGCAGTTCTTC
CASSPYGEQFF
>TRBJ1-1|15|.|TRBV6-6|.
TGTGCCAGCAGTCCCGGTCAGGGCTCCAACACTGAAGCTTTCTTT
CASSPGQGSNTEAFF
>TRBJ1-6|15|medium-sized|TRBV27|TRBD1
TGTGCCAGCAGTTTAACAGGGGGGTGGAATTCACCCCTCCACTTT
CASSLTGGWNSPLHF
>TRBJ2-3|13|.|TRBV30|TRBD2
TGTGCCTGGAGTAGCGGGGGCACAGATACGCAGTATTTT
CAWSSGGTDTQYF
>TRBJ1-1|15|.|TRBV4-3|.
TGCGCCAGCAGAAGAGCGGGGGTTTTTGTCACTGAAGCTTTCTTT
CASRRAGVFVTEAFF
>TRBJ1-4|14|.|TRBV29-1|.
TGCAGCGTTGAATCCGCAGGAGGAAATGAAAAACTGTTTTTT
CSVESAGGNEKLFF
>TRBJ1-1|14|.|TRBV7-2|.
TGTGCCAGCAGCTTAGAAAGGAGGTCGGCTGAAGCTTTCTTT
CASSLERRSAEAFF
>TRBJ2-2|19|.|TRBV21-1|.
TGTGCCAGCAGCAAAGTGCAATCCCAGGCTACAGGGCTGGCCGGGGAGCTGTTTTTT
CASSKVQSQATGLAGELFF